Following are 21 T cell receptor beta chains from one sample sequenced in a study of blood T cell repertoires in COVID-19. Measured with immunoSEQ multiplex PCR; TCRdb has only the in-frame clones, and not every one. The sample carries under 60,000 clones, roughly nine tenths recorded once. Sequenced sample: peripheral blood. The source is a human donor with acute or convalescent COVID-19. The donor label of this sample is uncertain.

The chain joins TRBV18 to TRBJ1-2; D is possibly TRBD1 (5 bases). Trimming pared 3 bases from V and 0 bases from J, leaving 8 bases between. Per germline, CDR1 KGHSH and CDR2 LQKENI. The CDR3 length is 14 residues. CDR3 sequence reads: CASSPDSSNYGYTF. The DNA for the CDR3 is TGTGCCAGCTCACCTGACAGCTCTAACTATGGCTACACCTTC.

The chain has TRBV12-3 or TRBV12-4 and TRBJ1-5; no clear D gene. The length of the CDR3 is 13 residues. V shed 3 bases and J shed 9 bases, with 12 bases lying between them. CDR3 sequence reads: CASSLMREGPQHF. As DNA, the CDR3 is TGTGCCAGCAGTTTGATGAGAGAGGGGCCCCAGCATTTT.

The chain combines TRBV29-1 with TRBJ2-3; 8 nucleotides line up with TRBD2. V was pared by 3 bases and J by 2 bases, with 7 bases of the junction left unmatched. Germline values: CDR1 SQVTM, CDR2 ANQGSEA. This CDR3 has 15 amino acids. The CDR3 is CSVDPRGGDTDTQYF. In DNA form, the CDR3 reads TGCAGCGTTGACCCACGGGGGGGCGACACAGATACGCAGTATTTT.

As DNA, the CDR3 is TGTGCCAGCAGCTTGAACTCCCGCGACAATGAGCAGTTCTTC. This gives the protein CASSLNSRDNEQFF. The chain carries TRBV7-3 and TRBJ2-1; D is unresolved. V gave up 3 bases and J gave up 5 bases, with 11 bases separating them. CDR1 and CDR2 (germline): SGHTA, FQGTGA. This CDR3 spans 14 amino acids.

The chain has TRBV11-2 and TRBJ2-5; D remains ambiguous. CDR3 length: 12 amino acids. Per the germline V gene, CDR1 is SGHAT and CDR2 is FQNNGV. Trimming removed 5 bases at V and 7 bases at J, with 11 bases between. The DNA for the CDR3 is TGTGCCAGCAGCCCGACTGTAGCGACCCAGTACTTC. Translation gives CASSPTVATQYF.

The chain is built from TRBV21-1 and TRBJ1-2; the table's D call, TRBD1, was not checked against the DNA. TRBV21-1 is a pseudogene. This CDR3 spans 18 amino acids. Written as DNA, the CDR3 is TGTGCCAGCATCTCGACCTGGGGCGACAGGGGCGATGACTATGGCTACACCTTC. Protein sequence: CASISTWGDRGDDYGYTF.

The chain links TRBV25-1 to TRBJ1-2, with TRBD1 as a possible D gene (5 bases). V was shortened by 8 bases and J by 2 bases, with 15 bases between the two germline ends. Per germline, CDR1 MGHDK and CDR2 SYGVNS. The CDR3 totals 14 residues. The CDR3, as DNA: TGTGCCAGCGCCCCTGCAGACAGAAACTATGGCTACACCTTC. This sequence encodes CASAPADRNYGYTF.

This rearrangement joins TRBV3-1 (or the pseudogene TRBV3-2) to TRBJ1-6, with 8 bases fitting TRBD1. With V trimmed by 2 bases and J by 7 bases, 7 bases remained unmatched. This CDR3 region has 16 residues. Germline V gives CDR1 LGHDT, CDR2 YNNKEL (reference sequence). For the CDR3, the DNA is TGTGCCAGCAGCCAATACGGACAGGGTCGGAATTCACCCCTCCACTTT. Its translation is CASSQYGQGRNSPLHF.

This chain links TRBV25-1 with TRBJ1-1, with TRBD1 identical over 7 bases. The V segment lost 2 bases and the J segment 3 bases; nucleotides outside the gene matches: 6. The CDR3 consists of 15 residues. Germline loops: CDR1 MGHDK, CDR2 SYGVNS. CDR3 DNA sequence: TGTGCCAGCAGTGAAGACAGGGTTTTGGACACTGAAGCTTTCTTT. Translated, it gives CASSEDRVLDTEAFF. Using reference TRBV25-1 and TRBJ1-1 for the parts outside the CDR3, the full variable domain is EADIYQTPRYLVIGTGKKITLECSQTMGHDKMYWYQQDPGMELHLIHYSYGVNSTEKGDLSSESTVSRIRTEHFPLTLESARPSHTSQYLCASSEDRVLDTEAFFGQGTRLTVV.

The CDR3 coding sequence is TGTGCCAGCAGCCGGACACTGAGCTCCTATAATTCACCCCTCCACTTT. Translation: CASSRTLSSYNSPLHF. This sequence joins TRBV7-8 and TRBJ1-6; D possibly corresponds to TRBD1 (5 bases). This CDR3 region has 16 residues. CDR1 is SGHVS, CDR2 FQNEAQ, per germline. V was trimmed by 5 bases and J by 0 bases, leaving 11 bases between them.

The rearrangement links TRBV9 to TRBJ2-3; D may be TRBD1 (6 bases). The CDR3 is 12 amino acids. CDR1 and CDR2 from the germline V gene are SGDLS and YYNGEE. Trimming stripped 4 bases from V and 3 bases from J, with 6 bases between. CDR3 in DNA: TGTGCCAGCAGCAGGGGGACAGATACGCAGTATTTT. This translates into CASSRGTDTQYF.

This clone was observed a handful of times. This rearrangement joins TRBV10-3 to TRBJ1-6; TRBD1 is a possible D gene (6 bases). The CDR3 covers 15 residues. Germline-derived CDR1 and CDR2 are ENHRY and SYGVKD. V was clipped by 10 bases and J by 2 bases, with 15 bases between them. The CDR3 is CATAGASPYNSPLHF. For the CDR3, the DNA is TGTGCCACCGCAGGGGCTAGCCCCTATAATTCACCCCTCCACTTT.

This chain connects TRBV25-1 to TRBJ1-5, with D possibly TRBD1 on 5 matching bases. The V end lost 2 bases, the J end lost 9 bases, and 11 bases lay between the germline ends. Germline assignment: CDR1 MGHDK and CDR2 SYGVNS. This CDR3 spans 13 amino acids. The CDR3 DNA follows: TGTGCCAGCAGTGAACCAGGGAAGATGCCCCAGCATTTT. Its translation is CASSEPGKMPQHF.

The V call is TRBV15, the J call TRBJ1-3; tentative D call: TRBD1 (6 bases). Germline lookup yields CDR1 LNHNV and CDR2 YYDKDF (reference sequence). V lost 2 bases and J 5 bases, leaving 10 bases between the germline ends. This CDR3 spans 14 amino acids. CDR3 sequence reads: CATSRQGQRNTIYF. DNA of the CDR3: TGTGCCACCAGCAGACAGGGGCAAAGAAACACCATATATTTT.

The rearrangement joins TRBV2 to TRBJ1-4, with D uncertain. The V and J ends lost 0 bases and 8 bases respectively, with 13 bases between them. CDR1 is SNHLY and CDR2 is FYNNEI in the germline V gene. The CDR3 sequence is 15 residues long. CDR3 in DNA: TGTGCCAGCAGTGAAGCGCGCGGGGATTGGGAAAAACTGTTTTTT. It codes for CASSEARGDWEKLFF.

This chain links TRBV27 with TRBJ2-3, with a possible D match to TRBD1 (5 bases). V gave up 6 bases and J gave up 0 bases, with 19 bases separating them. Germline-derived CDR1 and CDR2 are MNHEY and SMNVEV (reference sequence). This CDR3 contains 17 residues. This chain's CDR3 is CASRALNRLRSTDTQYF. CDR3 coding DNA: TGTGCCAGCAGGGCCCTGAACAGGCTGAGGAGCACAGATACGCAGTATTTT.

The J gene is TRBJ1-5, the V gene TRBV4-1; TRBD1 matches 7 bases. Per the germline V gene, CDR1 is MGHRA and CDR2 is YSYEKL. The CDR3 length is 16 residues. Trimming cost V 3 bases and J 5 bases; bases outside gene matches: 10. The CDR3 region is CASSQGAQGGYQPQHF. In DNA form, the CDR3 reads TGCGCCAGCAGCCAGGGGGCCCAGGGGGGTTATCAGCCCCAGCATTTT.

CDR3 sequence reads: CASSLAGVDTQYF. CDR3 DNA: TGCGCCAGCAGCCTAGCGGGAGTTGATACGCAGTATTTT. The chain couples TRBV5-1 to TRBJ2-3; 10 nucleotides match TRBD2. The ends lost 4 bases at V and 6 bases at J; junction bases unmatched: 2. Germline CDR1 and CDR2: SGHRS and YFSETQ. This CDR3 has 13 amino acids.

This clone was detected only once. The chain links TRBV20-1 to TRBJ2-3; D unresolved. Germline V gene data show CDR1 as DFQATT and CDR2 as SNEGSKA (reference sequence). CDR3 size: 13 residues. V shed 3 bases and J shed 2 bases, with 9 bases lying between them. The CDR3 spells CSASQTFTDTQYF. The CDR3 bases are TGCAGTGCTAGTCAGACTTTCACAGATACGCAGTATTTT.

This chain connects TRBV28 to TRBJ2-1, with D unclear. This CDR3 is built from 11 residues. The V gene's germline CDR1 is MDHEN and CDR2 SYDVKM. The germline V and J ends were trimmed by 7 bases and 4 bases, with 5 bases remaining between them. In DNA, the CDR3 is TGTGCCAGCACCCAATACAATGAGCAGTTCTTC. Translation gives CASTQYNEQFF.

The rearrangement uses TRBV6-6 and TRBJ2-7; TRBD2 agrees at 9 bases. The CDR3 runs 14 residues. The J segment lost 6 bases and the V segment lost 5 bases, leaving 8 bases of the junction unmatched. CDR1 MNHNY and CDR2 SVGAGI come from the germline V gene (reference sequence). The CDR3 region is CASSLTGTSFEQYF. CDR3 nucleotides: TGTGCCAGCAGTCTTACCGGGACTAGCTTCGAGCAGTACTTC.